This T cell receptor beta chain stems from a study of T cell repertoires in cytomegalovirus infection (dated by TCRdb to the late 2010s). Concerning the study at large: Recently identified HLA-C-restricted CMV epitopes, whose presentation resists viral immunomodulation, were targeted by peptide stimulations together with well-studied HLA-B-restricted epitopes. Donor HLA type was relevant to the analysis, because carriage of CMV infection together with the matching HLA type was indicated by public TCR beta signatures. General conclusions and limits of the study: In both this cohort and an independent roughly 350-donor cohort, the cumulative frequency of public TCR beta family members distinguished carriers of CMV infection plus the relevant HLA type. The ex vivo response was dominated by HLA-C-restricted CMV-specific TCR beta clonotypes, and the single most frequent clonotype in two of eight donors was supplied by these HLA-C-restricted clonotypes.

This clonotype was picked up a small number of times. No cognate antigen has been identified for it. No much larger clone exists at a distance of one base, and base qualities are not known. The sequencing machine was an Illumina HiSeq 1500. TCRdb trimmed public reads at Q25 via fastp, called clones via MiXCR and kept in-frame beta chains. One record per CDR3 amino acid sequence lists the most common genes and DNA. For this sample the table gives roughly 170,000 distinct CDR3 sequences, of which roughly 20% were detected only once. Of the sample, under 30% falls within the top ten clones. The treatment or condition tag for this specimen amounts to: in vitro stimulation with specific CMV peptide epitopes to enrich CMV-specific T cells. The sample consisted of CD8+ T cells from cultured PBMCs, taken from culture after CMV antigen stimulation. This TCR derives from a human donor in good health (CMV status not recorded). Some clones in this sample may be carry-over from other donors' samples.

The CDR3 region has the sequence CASSSGDRSPKDTEAFF. The DNA sequence follows: TGTGCCAGCAGCTCTGGGGACAGAAGCCCGAAGGACACTGAAGCTTTCTTT. The chain links TRBV6-2 or TRBV6-3 with TRBJ1-1, with 7 junctional bases fitting TRBD1. Ends trimmed: V by 6 bases, J by 3 bases; bases unmatched to a gene: 16. The CDR3 numbers 17 residues from cysteine through phenylalanine. Only the CDR3 region is kept as DNA, spanning 51 bases read in frame from base 1. The germline V gene gives CDR1 as MNHEY and CDR2 as SVGEGT.